One and the same sample provided the 20 T cell receptor beta chains below, sequenced in a study of human T cells and chemical hapten exposure. A single record per CDR3 protein comes from TCRdb applying MiXCR to the RACE reads. The sample carries a few hundred thousand distinct CDR3 sequences, around 4.8% recorded once. Time point of the sample: patch test 1, 2 weeks after DPC sensitization. Treatment reported: therapeutic diphenylcyclopropenone sensitization with weekly scalp DPC. The sequenced sample was whole blood, obtained in connection with sensitization to the hapten diphenylcyclopropenone (DPC). Receptors originate from a woman between 50 and 59 years old with alopecia areata. Some clones in this sample may be carry-over from other donors' samples.

A few counts support this clonotype. The chain carries TRBV10-3 and TRBJ2-5, with D unresolved. CDR3 size: 13 residues. Germline assignment: CDR1 ENHRY and CDR2 SYGVKD. Deletions cut 3 bases from V and 1 base from J, with 6 bases between. CDR3 residues: CAISDTPQETQYF. CDR3 nucleotides: TGTGCCATCAGTGATACCCCCCAAGAGACCCAGTACTTC.

This sequence joins TRBV9 and TRBJ2-7, with D perhaps being TRBD1 or TRBD2 (5 bases each). CDR1 is SGDLS and CDR2 is YYNGEE in the germline V gene. CDR3 size: 15 residues. V shed 0 bases and J shed 0 bases, with 10 bases lying between them. The CDR3 DNA is TGTGCCAGCAGCGTAGCTGAGGGGCCCTCCTACGAGCAGTACTTC. This translates into CASSVAEGPSYEQYF.

This clonotype occurred a few times. The V gene is TRBV11-2, the J gene TRBJ2-1; TRBD1 agrees at 12 bases. The germline CDR1 and CDR2 sequences are SGHAT and FQNNGV. J gave up 6 bases and V 4 bases, and 10 bases lay outside the gene matches. This CDR3 is 17 amino acids long. The CDR3 is CASSSLPGQGAGNEQFF. The CDR3 DNA follows: TGTGCCAGCAGCTCCCTTCCGGGACAGGGGGCTGGCAATGAGCAGTTCTTC.

This clonotype was counted many times. V is TRBV6-6 and J is TRBJ1-6; possibly TRBD1 for D (5 bases). The CDR3 loop spans 14 amino acids. The ends were cut back, 5 bases at V and 7 bases at J, with 12 bases in the middle. Per the germline V gene, CDR1 is MNHNY and CDR2 is SVGAGI (reference sequence). This chain's CDR3 is CASSPGTNNSPLHF. Written as DNA, the CDR3 is TGTGCCAGCAGTCCCGGGACGAACAATTCACCCCTCCACTTT.

This chain joins TRBV11-2 and TRBJ2-1; D unresolved. V was clipped by 7 bases and J by 7 bases, with 17 bases between them. The CDR3 spans 14 residues. CDR1 and CDR2 from the germline V gene are SGHAT and FQNNGV. Here the CDR3 DNA reads TGTGCCAGCACCTTTACTGACGGATCTAATGAGCAGTTCTTC. Amino acids: CASTFTDGSNEQFF.

This clonotype was counted only a few times. V and J are TRBV2 and TRBJ2-7, with D uncertain. There are 13 residues in the CDR3. Deletions cut 4 bases from V and 6 bases from J, with 13 bases between. Germline CDR1 SNHLY, CDR2 FYNNEI. For the CDR3, the DNA is TGTGCCAGCAGTGTAGGCGGAACGTCCGAGCAGTACTTC. This sequence encodes CASSVGGTSEQYF.

This clonotype was detected many times. The V gene is TRBV10-3, the J gene TRBJ2-2, with D possibly being TRBD2 (6 bases). The length of the CDR3 is 15 residues. V was clipped by 10 bases and J by 3 bases, with 18 bases between them. Germline V gene data show CDR1 as ENHRY and CDR2 as SYGVKD. This CDR3 is CATHGGFAYTGELFF. CDR3 nucleotide sequence: TGTGCCACCCACGGAGGGTTCGCTTACACCGGGGAGCTGTTTTTT.

This clonotype was seen at least ten times. This rearrangement joins TRBV3-1 to TRBJ2-1; 14 bases align to TRBD2. Germline loops: CDR1 LGHDT, CDR2 YNNKEL (reference sequence). With V trimmed by 4 bases and J by 7 bases, 6 bases remained unmatched. This CDR3 region has 16 residues. This CDR3 is CASSLGLAGGENEQFF. CDR3 DNA sequence: TGTGCCAGCAGCCTAGGACTAGCGGGAGGAGAAAATGAGCAGTTCTTC.

The table lists this clonotype with many counts. V is TRBV7-8 and J is TRBJ2-5; D not resolved. Germline values: CDR1 SGHVS, CDR2 FQNEAQ. V was trimmed by 5 bases and J by 4 bases, leaving 11 bases between them. This CDR3 spans 13 amino acids. CDR3 DNA sequence: TGTGCCAGCAGCCCACGTTGGGGAGAGACCCAGTACTTC. It yields the protein CASSPRWGETQYF. The variable domain in full, with the rest retrieved from reference TRBV7-8 and TRBJ2-5, is GAGVSQSPRYKVAKRGQDVALRCDPISGHVSLFWYQQALGQGPEFLTYFQNEAQLDKSGLPSDRFFAERPEGSVSTLKIQRTQQEDSAVYLCASSPRWGETQYFGPGTRLLVL.

This clonotype was seen many times. The chain combines TRBV12-3 or TRBV12-4 with TRBJ2-6; D ambiguous. V was trimmed by 3 bases and J by 0 bases, leaving 18 bases between them. The CDR3 sequence is 19 residues long. The CDR3 loop reads CASSFVGSSVLSGANVLTF. The CDR3 coding sequence is TGTGCCAGCAGTTTTGTGGGGTCCTCCGTCCTCTCTGGGGCCAACGTCCTGACTTTC.

There are many counts of this clonotype. This chain links TRBV27 with TRBJ1-2; no clear D gene. Looked up from germline, CDR1 is MNHEY and CDR2 is SMNVEV (reference sequence). The CDR3 consists of 14 residues. Trimming left V 5 bases short and J 4 bases short, with 14 bases between. The DNA of the CDR3 is TGTGCCAGCAGTCTAAACCCGACTACCTATGGCTACACCTTC. Its protein is CASSLNPTTYGYTF.

This clonotype has just a few counts. The rearrangement links TRBV6-5 to TRBJ2-5; tentative D call: TRBD2 (6 bases). Looked up from germline, CDR1 is MNHEY and CDR2 is SVGAGI. Trimming stripped 8 bases from V and 4 bases from J, with 11 bases between. The CDR3 is made up of 12 amino acids. The CDR3 sequence is CASGWGVETQYF. As DNA, the CDR3 is TGTGCCAGCGGTTGGGGGGTAGAGACCCAGTACTTC.

This clonotype has at least ten counts. The gene calls are TRBV27 and TRBJ2-7, with 10 positions matching TRBD1. This CDR3 is built from 13 residues. The germline V gene has CDR1 MNHEY and CDR2 SMNVEV (reference sequence). Trimming cost V 4 bases and J 5 bases; bases outside gene matches: 2. CDR3 amino acids: CASSSGQGNEQYF. DNA for the CDR3: TGTGCCAGCAGTTCGGGACAGGGGAACGAGCAGTACTTC.

This chain connects TRBV28 to TRBJ2-7; the match to TRBD2 covers 9 bases. Losses at the gene ends were 6 bases for V and 1 base for J; bases not matched to a gene: 7. From germline, CDR1 is MDHEN and CDR2 SYDVKM. The CDR3 has 15 amino acids. The CDR3 bases are TGTGCCAGCAGGCCAAGACTAGCGGCTTCCTACGAGCAGTACTTC. Translation: CASRPRLAASYEQYF.

In this sample, this clonotype turned up many times. The chain links TRBV18 to TRBJ1-1, with D uncertain. Per germline, CDR1 KGHSH and CDR2 LQKENI. The V and J ends lost 3 bases and 5 bases respectively, with 13 bases between them. The CDR3 covers 14 residues. The CDR3 nucleotides are TGTGCCAGCTCACCGAGTCAGGAGGGTACTGAAGCTTTCTTT. It encodes CASSPSQEGTEAFF.

This clonotype was recorded a few times. This chain joins TRBV20-1 and TRBJ1-5; no definite D call. Germline CDR1 is DFQATT and CDR2 is SNEGSKA (reference sequence). The ends were cut back, 3 bases at V and 6 bases at J, with 18 bases in the middle. The CDR3 has 15 residues. Written as DNA, the CDR3 is TGCAGTGCTAGTACAGTGGTAGGGATCGGTCAGCCCCAGCATTTT. Its protein is CSASTVVGIGQPQHF.

Only a few counts were recorded for this clonotype. The gene calls are TRBV4-2 and TRBJ2-7, with a possible D match to TRBD1 (7 bases). The CDR3 is 14 residues long. V lost 0 bases to trimming and J lost 7 bases, with 13 bases between them. Germline CDR1 reads LGHNA; CDR2 reads YNFKEQ. DNA of the CDR3: TGTGCCAGCAGCCAAGAAGTCAGGGGGAGGGAGCAGTACTTC. It yields the protein CASSQEVRGREQYF.

The chain couples TRBV21-1 to TRBJ1-1; TRBD1, the D gene given by the table, was not confirmed from the DNA. TRBV21-1 represents a pseudogene. The CDR3 runs to 15 residues. CDR3 amino acids: CASSARTGANTEAFF. In DNA, the CDR3 is TGTGCCAGCAGCGCCCGGACAGGGGCGAACACTGAAGCTTTCTTT.

This clonotype has at least ten counts. The CDR3 DNA reads TGTGCCACCAGCGGGGAGGGGGCGCAGGTGAATGAGCAGTTCTTC. Its protein product is CATSGEGAQVNEQFF. The chain has TRBV15 and TRBJ2-1; D may correspond to TRBD1 or TRBD2 (7 bases each). Germline V gives CDR1 LNHNV, CDR2 YYDKDF (reference sequence). V was trimmed by 5 bases and J by 7 bases, leaving 18 bases between them. The CDR3 loop spans 15 amino acids.

In this sample, this clonotype turned up many times. The chain carries TRBV11-2 and TRBJ2-5; D remains ambiguous. The V end lost 5 bases, the J end lost 1 base, and 20 bases lay between the germline ends. The germline V gene encodes CDR1 SGHAT and CDR2 FQNNGV. The CDR3 sequence is 17 residues long. CDR3 nucleotide sequence: TGTGCCAGCAGCCCCTCCCTCCGGAAGCGACTCCAAGAGACCCAGTACTTC. Its protein product is CASSPSLRKRLQETQYF.